What follows are 26 T cell receptor beta chains derived from one specimen sequenced in a study of human T cells and chemical hapten exposure. The time point: pre-sensitization, week 0. Sample treatment: therapeutic diphenylcyclopropenone sensitization with weekly scalp DPC. TCRdb analysed the RACE reads with MiXCR anew, one entry per CDR3 protein. This table has 250,000 or so distinct CDR3 sequences, approximately 8% appearing once. The source was whole blood, collected in connection with sensitization to the hapten diphenylcyclopropenone (DPC). All receptors derive from a man aged 18-30 years with alopecia areata. Some clones in this sample may be carry-over from other donors' samples.

The genes are TRBV7-9 and TRBJ1-1; perhaps TRBD1 as D (6 bases). V shed 1 base and J shed 4 bases, with 13 bases lying between them. The CDR3 covers 15 residues. Germline V gene sequence: CDR1 SEHNR, CDR2 FQNEAQ (reference sequence). In nucleotides, the CDR3 is TGTGCCAGCAGCTTAGTTCTGGGGGCGACCACTGAAGCTTTCTTT. Amino acids: CASSLVLGATTEAFF.

The chain recombines TRBV29-1 with TRBJ2-7; TRBD1 matches 7 bases. The junction had 6 bases not matched to a gene; V was cut back by 7 bases and J by 0 bases. The CDR3 sequence is 13 residues long. Germline loops: CDR1 SQVTM, CDR2 ANQGSEA. Here the CDR3 DNA reads TGCAGCGCGACAGGGCATAGCTCCTACGAGCAGTACTTC. It translates to CSATGHSSYEQYF.

This clonotype was picked up a small number of times. The chain has TRBV15 and TRBJ2-1, with 9 positions matching TRBD2. The germline CDR1 and CDR2 sequences are LNHNV and YYDKDF (reference sequence). CDR3 length: 15 amino acids. V lost 5 bases, J lost 7 bases, and 9 bases stayed unmatched. CDR3 region: CATSPAGGDVNEQFF. The CDR3 region has the DNA TGTGCCACCAGCCCAGCGGGGGGCGACGTAAATGAGCAGTTCTTC.

This clonotype came up a few times. The chain is built from TRBV25-1 and TRBJ1-1; D is ambiguous. The V and J ends lost 5 bases and 3 bases respectively, with 16 bases between them. The CDR3 is 15 amino acids. Looked up from germline, CDR1 is MGHDK and CDR2 is SYGVNS. The DNA of the CDR3 is TGTGCCAGCAGTTGGCCCGGCGCGGGGTACACTGAAGCTTTCTTT. It yields the protein CASSWPGAGYTEAFF.

The V call is TRBV28, the J call TRBJ1-4, with D perhaps TRBD1 (6 bases). Germline CDR1 and CDR2: MDHEN and SYDVKM. The CDR3 runs 14 residues. The ends were cut back, 7 bases at V and 6 bases at J, with 15 bases in the middle. Here the CDR3 DNA reads TGTGCCAGCATCCCACAGGGAGGGGATGAAAAACTGTTTTTT. Translating it yields CASIPQGGDEKLFF.

This chain joins TRBV6-1 and TRBJ2-1; maybe TRBD1 (6 bases). V gave up 6 bases and J gave up 5 bases, with 8 bases separating them. The CDR3 covers 12 residues. Germline CDR1 and CDR2: MNHNS and SASEGT. The CDR3 loop is CASSRQDNEQFF. Written as DNA, the CDR3 is TGTGCCAGCAGCCGACAGGACAATGAGCAGTTCTTC.

This clonotype has just a few counts. V is TRBV7-9 and J is TRBJ1-1; D is uncertain. CDR3 size: 12 residues. Germline CDR1 SEHNR, CDR2 FQNEAQ (reference sequence). Between the trimmed V and J ends, which lost 4 bases and 8 bases, there was a span of 11 bases. CDR3 region: CASSSYGEEAFF. In DNA, the CDR3 is TGTGCCAGCAGCTCATACGGGGAGGAAGCTTTCTTT.

This clonotype appeared a few times. The genes are TRBV27 and TRBJ1-1; no clear D. Germline V lookup: CDR1 MNHEY, CDR2 SMNVEV (reference sequence). The length of the CDR3 is 15 residues. V was shortened by 7 bases and J by 3 bases, with 18 bases between the two germline ends. The CDR3 nucleotides are TGTGCCAGCACCCCCCTGGGGAGAAGCGACACTGAAGCTTTCTTT. It yields the protein CASTPLGRSDTEAFF.

The sample holds a few counts of this clonotype. The chain is built from TRBV5-1 and TRBJ2-5; D unclear. The V end lost 1 base, the J end lost 2 bases, and 9 bases lay between the germline ends. Germline CDR1 and CDR2: SGHRS and YFSETQ. The CDR3 has 14 amino acids. CDR3 DNA: TGCGCCAGCAGCTTGTGGGTGGAGCAAGAGACCCAGTACTTC. Protein product: CASSLWVEQETQYF.

This clonotype has a count of ten or more. The chain joins TRBV6-2 or TRBV6-3 to TRBJ2-7; the match to TRBD2 covers 12 bases. This CDR3 contains 16 residues. The germline V gene has CDR1 MNHEY and CDR2 SVGEGT. Trimming at V came to 0 bases and at J to 2 bases, leaving 2 bases not matched to a gene. The CDR3 nucleotides read TGTGCCAGCAGTTACTCGAGACTAGCGGGGGCCTACGAGCAGTACGTC. Translated: CASSYSRLAGAYEQYV.

This clonotype was counted between two and nine times. The chain links TRBV27 to TRBJ2-2; 12 bases fit TRBD2. J lost 6 bases, V lost 5 bases, and 4 bases had no gene match. The CDR3 contains 15 residues. Germline assignment: CDR1 MNHEY and CDR2 SMNVEV (reference sequence). This CDR3 is CASSGLAGIPGELFF. In DNA, the CDR3 is TGTGCCAGCAGTGGACTAGCGGGGATCCCCGGGGAGCTGTTTTTT.

This clonotype has just a few counts. The CDR3 sequence: CASSFSRTDEQFF. The CDR3 coding sequence is TGTGCCAGCAGTTTTTCGAGGACAGATGAGCAGTTCTTC. The gene calls are TRBV12-3 or TRBV12-4 and TRBJ2-1; a possible D gene is TRBD1 (6 bases). The V and J ends lost 3 bases and 8 bases respectively, with 11 bases between them. The CDR3 is 13 amino acids.

The chain is built from TRBV7-2 and TRBJ1-1; 7 bases fit TRBD1. The V gene's germline CDR1 is SGHTA and CDR2 FQGNSA. The CDR3 has 15 amino acids. The trim removed 5 bases at V and 0 bases at J, leaving 6 bases unmatched. CDR3 sequence reads: CASSRGTEMNTEAFF. The CDR3 nucleotides read TGTGCCAGCAGCCGGGGGACAGAAATGAACACTGAAGCTTTCTTT.

There are many counts of this clonotype. The J gene is TRBJ1-1, the V gene TRBV4-1; 10 nucleotides match TRBD1. The ends lost 5 bases at V and 3 bases at J; junction bases unmatched: 15. CDR1 and CDR2 (germline): MGHRA, YSYEKL. This CDR3 spans 18 amino acids. In nucleotides, the CDR3 is TGCGCCAGCAGCGCCCTACCGGGACAGGGGAAGGGGGACACTGAAGCTTTCTTT. Translating gives CASSALPGQGKGDTEAFF.

As to this clonotype: It may be a read error: a sequence one base away is much more abundant. V usage is TRBV2 and J usage is TRBJ2-1, with 8 bases identical to TRBD1. The CDR3 has 17 residues. Germline V lookup: CDR1 SNHLY, CDR2 FYNNEI. CDR3 in amino acids: CASSEAFLRDRYNEQLF. CDR3 bases: TGTGCCAGCAGTGAAGCGTTCCTCCGGGACAGGTACAATGAGCAGCTCTTC.

This chain joins TRBV12-3 or TRBV12-4 and TRBJ2-3; TRBD2 agrees at 9 bases. The CDR3 consists of 17 residues. V was clipped by 4 bases and J by 1 base; unmatched bases: 9. CDR3 amino acids: CASSSLWTSVGTDTQYF. The CDR3 region has the DNA TGTGCCAGCAGTTCCTTGTGGACTAGCGTCGGCACAGATACGCAGTATTTT.

Many counts were recorded for this clonotype. The chain employs TRBV4-1 and TRBJ1-3; TRBD1 is a possible D gene (5 bases). Between the trimmed V and J ends, which lost 0 bases and 0 bases, there was a span of 6 bases. The CDR3 is 15 residues long. CDR1 is MGHRA, CDR2 YSYEKL, per germline. The CDR3, as DNA: TGCGCCAGCAGCCAAGAGGGGCTCTCTGGAAACACCATATATTTT. Translating gives CASSQEGLSGNTIYF.

The chain combines TRBV5-1 with TRBJ1-4; TRBD1 matches at 7 bases. This CDR3 has 15 amino acids. Looked up from germline, CDR1 is SGHRS and CDR2 is YFSETQ. Trimming removed 4 bases from V and 3 bases from J; junction bases left unmatched: 6. CDR3 coding DNA: TGCGCCAGCAGCACAACAGGGGTCCCTAATGAAAAACTGTTTTTT. Its translation is CASSTTGVPNEKLFF.

Many counts were recorded for this clonotype. Written as DNA, the CDR3 is TGTGCCAGCAGCCCCCGGGACAGGGGAATCTACGAGCAGTACTTC. Its protein product is CASSPRDRGIYEQYF. The chain uses TRBV7-6 and TRBJ2-7; 10 nucleotides line up with TRBD1. This CDR3 is 15 amino acids long. The V and J ends lost 5 bases and 3 bases, in that order; junction bases with no gene match: 7. Germline V gene data show CDR1 as SGHVS and CDR2 as FNYEAQ.

This clonotype was seen ten or more times. The chain is built from TRBV20-1 and TRBJ2-2, with 9 bases aligning to TRBD1. The J segment lost 3 bases and the V segment lost 0 bases, leaving 5 bases of the junction unmatched. The CDR3 totals 16 residues. The germline V gene encodes CDR1 DFQATT and CDR2 SNEGSKA (reference sequence). The CDR3 nucleotides are TGCAGTGCTAGAGATGGAACAGGGGGCGACACCGGGGAGCTGTTTTTT. Its protein is CSARDGTGGDTGELFF.

The V and J genes are TRBV29-1 and TRBJ2-1, with 7 bases identical to TRBD1. The CDR3 has 13 residues. CDR1 and CDR2 (germline): SQVTM, ANQGSEA. With 8 bases clipped from V and 2 bases from J, the junction kept 6 bases outside the gene matches. CDR3 sequence: CSNRQGPYNEQFF. CDR3 nucleotides: TGCAGCAACAGACAGGGTCCCTACAATGAGCAGTTCTTC.

This clonotype was recorded many times. The chain has TRBV29-1 and TRBJ1-2; D not resolved. The CDR3 sequence is 10 residues long. V shed 5 bases and J shed 3 bases, with 4 bases lying between them. Germline V lookup: CDR1 SQVTM, CDR2 ANQGSEA. CDR3 residues: CSVWDYGYTF. The CDR3 region has the DNA TGCAGCGTTTGGGACTATGGCTACACCTTC. The full variable domain, its missing parts supplied by reference TRBV29-1 and TRBJ1-2, is SAVISQKPSRDICQRGTSLTIQCQVDSQVTMMFWYRQQPGQSLTLIATANQGSEATYESGFVIDKFPISRPNLTFSTLTVSNMSPEDSSIYLCSVWDYGYTFGSGTRLTVV.

This clonotype was counted between two and nine times. This chain uses TRBV29-1 with TRBJ1-5, with 7 positions matching TRBD1. CDR3 size: 13 residues. The germline V gene encodes CDR1 SQVTM and CDR2 ANQGSEA. Trimming removed 7 bases from V and 3 bases from J; junction bases left unmatched: 6. The CDR3 spells CSAQGDHNQPQHF. For the CDR3, the DNA is TGCAGCGCCCAGGGGGACCACAATCAGCCCCAGCATTTT.

This clonotype was counted a few times. This chain connects TRBV7-8 to TRBJ1-1; no firm D call. The CDR3 runs 17 residues. V lost 1 base and J lost 6, with 21 bases in between. CDR1 SGHVS and CDR2 FQNEAQ come from the germline V gene. The CDR3 protein is CASSLERRGRRIAEAFF. The CDR3 DNA reads as TGTGCCAGCAGCTTAGAGAGAAGAGGGCGGCGGATCGCTGAAGCTTTCTTT.

This rearrangement joins TRBV15 to TRBJ2-1, with D unresolved. Germline V lookup: CDR1 LNHNV, CDR2 YYDKDF (reference sequence). The ends were cut back, 3 bases at V and 6 bases at J, with 6 bases in the middle. This CDR3 is built from 12 residues. The CDR3 is CATSSLGNEQFF. The CDR3 DNA sequence: TGTGCCACCAGCAGCCTTGGCAATGAGCAGTTCTTC.

This clonotype was recorded a few times. The V call is TRBV3-2, the J call TRBJ2-7. TRBV3-2 is designated a pseudogene. This CDR3 has 15 amino acids. CDR3 amino acids: CASSQVPEDTYEQYV. CDR3 DNA: TGTGCCAGCAGCCAAGTTCCAGAGGATACCTACGAGCAGTACGTC.